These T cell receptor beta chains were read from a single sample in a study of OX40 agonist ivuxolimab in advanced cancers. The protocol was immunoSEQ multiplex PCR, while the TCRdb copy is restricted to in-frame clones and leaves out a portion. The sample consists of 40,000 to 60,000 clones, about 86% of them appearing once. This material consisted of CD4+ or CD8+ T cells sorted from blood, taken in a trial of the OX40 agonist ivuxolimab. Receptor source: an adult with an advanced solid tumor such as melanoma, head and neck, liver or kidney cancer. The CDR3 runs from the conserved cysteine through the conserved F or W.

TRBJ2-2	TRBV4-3	CASSQRGSIKTGELFF
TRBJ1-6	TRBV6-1	CASSEWDNSPLHF
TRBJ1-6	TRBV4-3	CASSQDAGRNSPLHF
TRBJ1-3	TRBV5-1	CASSLGENNSGNTIYF
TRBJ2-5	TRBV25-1	CASSDPRGAQETQYF
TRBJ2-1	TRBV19	CASSHPRRGVNNEQFF
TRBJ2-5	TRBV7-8	CASSFHRQETQYF
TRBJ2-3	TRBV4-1	CASSHRLEAGDTQYF
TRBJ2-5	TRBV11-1	CASSLRRRGGLETQYF
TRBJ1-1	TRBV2	CASSGGGAGAEAFF
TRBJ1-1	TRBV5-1	CASSLGPGSETEAFF
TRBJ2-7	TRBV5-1	CASSLAGQIYEQYF
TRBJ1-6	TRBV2	CASRGTGGASPLHF
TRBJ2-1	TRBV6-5	CASRTGASYNEQFF
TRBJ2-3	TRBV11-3	CASSLDSRADTQYF
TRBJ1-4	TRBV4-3	CASSQDLGVQGEKLFF
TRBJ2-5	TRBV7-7	CASSPQGGRETQYF
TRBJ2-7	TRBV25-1	CASSGLKPGEQYF
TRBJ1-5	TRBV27	CASKGAQGPNQPQHF
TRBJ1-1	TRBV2	CASKRGTNTEAFF
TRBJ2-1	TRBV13	CASSLPGNLYNEQFF
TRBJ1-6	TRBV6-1	CASSEIWDSNSPLHF
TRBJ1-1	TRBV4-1	CASSQFSVNTEAFF
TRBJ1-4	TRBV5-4	CASSPSTGSNEKLFF
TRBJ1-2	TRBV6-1	CASSVGTGDNGYTF
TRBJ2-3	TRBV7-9	CASSLADSTDTQYF
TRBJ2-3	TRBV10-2	CASRTSGGPDTQYF